The rows below give T cell receptor beta chains drawn from one sample of a study of blood T cell repertoires in COVID-19. The data were produced by immunoSEQ multiplex PCR, yet TCRdb's version contains in-frame clones alone and is incomplete. The sample contains a few hundred thousand clones, about 88% of which appear only once. Sequencing was performed on PBMCs or T cells enriched from blood (not recorded which). Receptors were obtained from a woman younger than 30 who had been exposed to COVID-19. Each CDR3 is given with its conserved first and last residue. A D gene is named only where the DNA matches it firmly. Only part of the rows carry a size: once, few, many, or a class if the clone is expanded.

j_call clone_size v_call d_call cdr3_nt cdr3_aa
TRBJ2-5 NA TRBV3-1/TRBV3-2 TRBD2 TGTGCCAGCAGCCATCAAGCGGGAGGGGCCCAGTACTTC CASSHQAGGAQYF
TRBJ2-7 NA TRBV5-1 NA TGCGCCAGCAGCTTGAACCGACAAGGGGGTCTCTACGAGCAGTACTTC CASSLNRQGGLYEQYF
TRBJ2-7 NA TRBV13 TRBD2 TGTGCCAGCAGCTTAAAGCCTAGCGGGGTAAACTCCTACGAGCAGTACTTC CASSLKPSGVNSYEQYF
TRBJ2-1 NA TRBV2 NA TGTGCCAGTCTGTTTGGGCTCAATGAGCAGTTCTTC CASLFGLNEQFF
TRBJ2-5 few TRBV7-9 TRBD2 TGTGCCAGCAGCTCGGGACTAGCGGGAGTCCCGGAGACCCAGTACTTC CASSSGLAGVPETQYF
TRBJ2-7 few TRBV4-1 TRBD2 TGCGCCAGCAGCCCCGGGAGCGGGATTGGCGAGCAGTACTTC CASSPGSGIGEQYF
TRBJ2-2 NA TRBV2 TRBD2 TGTGCCAGCAGTGGGCGGGAGGGCTGGACCGGGGAGCTGTTTTTT CASSGREGWTGELFF
TRBJ1-2 NA TRBV27 TRBD1 TGTGCCAGCAGTTTATCTCGGACAGGGGCCTACTATGGCTACACCTTC CASSLSRTGAYYGYTF
TRBJ2-7 NA TRBV6-5 TRBD2 TGTGCCAGCAGTTACAAGGTAGCGGGGGGAAGAGACGAGCAGTACTTC CASSYKVAGGRDEQYF
TRBJ2-3 NA TRBV7-3 TRBD2 TGTGCCAGCAGCACCCCCGTGGGGACCGCGGGAGGAGATACGCAGTATTTT CASSTPVGTAGGDTQYF
TRBJ1-6 NA TRBV5-1 TRBD1 TGCGCCAGCAATTCCGGGACAGTTGGTTCACCCCTCCACTTT CASNSGTVGSPLHF
TRBJ1-5 NA TRBV28 TRBD1 TGTGCCAGCAGTCTAAACCGGGACAGGGTCAATCAGCCCCAGCATTTT CASSLNRDRVNQPQHF
TRBJ1-4 NA TRBV5-1 NA TGCGCCAGCAGCCCGGTTGGTGCGGCAGGGGTCCCCGAAGCAACTAATGAAAAACTGTTTTTT CASSPVGAAGVPEATNEKLFF
TRBJ1-2 NA TRBV28 NA TGTGCCAGCAGTTTAGAAGTCAGGCTCTATGGCTACACCTTC CASSLEVRLYGYTF
TRBJ2-1 NA TRBV7-6 TRBD1 TGTGCCAGCAGCTTAGCCGCCAGGGGGCGGGGTGAGCAGTTCTTC CASSLAARGRGEQFF
TRBJ1-5 NA TRBV19 NA TGTGCCAGTAGTATTGACAGAATCAATCAGCCCCAGCATTTT CASSIDRINQPQHF
TRBJ2-3 NA TRBV24-1 NA TGTGCCACCAGTGGGTTGGGGAGGACAGATACGCAGTATTTT CATSGLGRTDTQYF
TRBJ2-1 few TRBV20-1 TRBD1 TGCAGTGCTAGTCGACAGGGGAATGAGCAGTTCTTC CSASRQGNEQFF